These 4 T cell receptor beta chains were sequenced from one sample in a study of cytomegalovirus exposure and HLA in healthy donors. In the PCR, 60 Vbeta and 13 Jbeta primers were used. Profiling relied on immunoSEQ multiplex PCR, and the TCRdb table lists in-frame clones only, not all of them. This sample lists about 170,000 clones; its ten largest clones have about 0.81%. Material: PBMCs. The origin of the receptors is a woman under 30 in good health and CMV-seropositive.

DNA for the CDR3: TGTGCCGTAAGGTACCCGGGCAGGGTTATCGAGCAGTACTTC. Amino acids: CAVRYPGRVIEQYF. The chain employs TRBV6-1 and TRBJ2-7, with D perhaps matching TRBD1 (5 bases). The length of the CDR3 is 14 residues. The germline V gene encodes CDR1 MNHNS and CDR2 SASEGT. The V end lost 11 bases, the J end lost 6 bases, and 23 bases lay between the germline ends.

This chain uses TRBV10-3 with TRBJ2-7; D perhaps matches TRBD2 (5 bases). The CDR3 has 17 amino acids. V dropped 4 bases and J dropped 1 base, with 20 bases sitting between them. Germline lookup yields CDR1 ENHRY and CDR2 SYGVKD. DNA for the CDR3: TGTGCCATCAGTGTTTGGGGAGCCGGCAACCAATCCTACGAGCAGTACTTC. It translates to CAISVWGAGNQSYEQYF.

This CDR3 is CASSWVGTYSYEQYF. The CDR3 nucleotides read TGTGCCAGCAGCTGGGTAGGGACTTATTCCTACGAGCAGTACTTC. This chain uses TRBV11-2 with TRBJ2-7; perhaps TRBD2 as D (6 bases). This CDR3 comprises 15 residues. The germline V and J ends were trimmed by 4 bases and 1 base, with 14 bases remaining between them. Germline V gene data show CDR1 as SGHAT and CDR2 as FQNNGV.

The CDR3: CASSYGREAYEQYF. The CDR3 nucleotides are TGTGCCAGCAGTTACGGGCGGGAGGCCTACGAGCAGTACTTC. The chain is built from TRBV6-5 and TRBJ2-7; 8 nucleotides align to TRBD2. This CDR3 is built from 14 residues. The germline V gene has CDR1 MNHEY and CDR2 SVGAGI. The J segment lost 2 bases and the V segment lost 2 bases, leaving 2 bases of the junction unmatched.